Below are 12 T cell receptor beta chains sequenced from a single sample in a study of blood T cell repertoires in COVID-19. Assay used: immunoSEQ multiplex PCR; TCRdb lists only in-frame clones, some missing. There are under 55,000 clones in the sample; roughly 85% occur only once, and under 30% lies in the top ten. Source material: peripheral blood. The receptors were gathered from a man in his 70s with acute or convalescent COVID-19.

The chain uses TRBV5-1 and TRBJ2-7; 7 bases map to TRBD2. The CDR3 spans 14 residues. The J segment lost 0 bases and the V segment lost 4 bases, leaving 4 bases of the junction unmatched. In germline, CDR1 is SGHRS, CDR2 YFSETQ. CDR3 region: CASSPGDYSYEQYF. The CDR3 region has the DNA TGCGCCAGCAGCCCCGGGGACTACTCCTACGAGCAGTACTTC.

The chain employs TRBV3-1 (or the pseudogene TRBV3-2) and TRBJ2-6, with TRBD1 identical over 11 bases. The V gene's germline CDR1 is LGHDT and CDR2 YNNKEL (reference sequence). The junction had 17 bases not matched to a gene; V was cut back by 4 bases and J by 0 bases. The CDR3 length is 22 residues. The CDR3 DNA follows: TGTGCCAGCAGCCCAAGCGGGACAGGGGGGGTTTTTGGTTACTCTGGGGCCAACGTCCTGACTTTC. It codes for CASSPSGTGGVFGYSGANVLTF.

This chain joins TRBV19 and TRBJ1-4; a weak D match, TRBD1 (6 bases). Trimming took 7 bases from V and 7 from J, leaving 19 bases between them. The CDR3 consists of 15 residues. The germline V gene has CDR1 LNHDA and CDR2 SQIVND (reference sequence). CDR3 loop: CASTGARTVGEKLFF. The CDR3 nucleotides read TGTGCCAGTACTGGAGCACGGACAGTCGGTGAAAAACTGTTTTTT.

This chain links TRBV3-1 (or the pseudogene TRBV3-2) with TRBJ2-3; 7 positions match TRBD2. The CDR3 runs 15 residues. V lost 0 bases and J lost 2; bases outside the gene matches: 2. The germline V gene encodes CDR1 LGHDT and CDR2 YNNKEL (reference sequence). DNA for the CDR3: TGTGCCAGCAGCCAAGACCTAGCGGCCACAGATACGCAGTATTTT. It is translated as CASSQDLAATDTQYF.

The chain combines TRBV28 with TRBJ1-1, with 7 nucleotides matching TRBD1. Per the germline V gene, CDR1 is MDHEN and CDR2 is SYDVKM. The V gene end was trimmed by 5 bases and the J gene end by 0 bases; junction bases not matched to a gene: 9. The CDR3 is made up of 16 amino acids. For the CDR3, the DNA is TGTGCCAGCAGTCGAACGACAGGGTTGTTGAACACTGAAGCTTTCTTT. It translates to CASSRTTGLLNTEAFF.

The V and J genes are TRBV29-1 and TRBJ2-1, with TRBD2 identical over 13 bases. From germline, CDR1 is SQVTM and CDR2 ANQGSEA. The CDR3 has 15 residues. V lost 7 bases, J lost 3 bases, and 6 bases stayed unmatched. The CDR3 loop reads CSARTSGGLYNEQFF. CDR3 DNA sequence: TGCAGCGCCCGGACTAGCGGGGGCCTCTACAATGAGCAGTTCTTC.

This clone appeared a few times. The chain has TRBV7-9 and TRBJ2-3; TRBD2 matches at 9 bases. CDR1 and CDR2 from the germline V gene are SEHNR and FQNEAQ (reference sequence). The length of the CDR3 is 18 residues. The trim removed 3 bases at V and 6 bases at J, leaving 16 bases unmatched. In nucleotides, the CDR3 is TGTGCCAGCAGCTTGGGGGATAGCGGGAGCGGGCTGTTGGATACGCAGTATTTT. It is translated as CASSLGDSGSGLLDTQYF.

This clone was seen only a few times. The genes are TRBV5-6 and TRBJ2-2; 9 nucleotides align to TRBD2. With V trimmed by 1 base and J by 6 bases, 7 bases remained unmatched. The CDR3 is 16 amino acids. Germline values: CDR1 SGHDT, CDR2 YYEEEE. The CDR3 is CASSLLGGRAPGELFF. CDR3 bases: TGTGCCAGCAGCTTGCTTGGCGGGAGGGCCCCCGGGGAGCTGTTTTTT.

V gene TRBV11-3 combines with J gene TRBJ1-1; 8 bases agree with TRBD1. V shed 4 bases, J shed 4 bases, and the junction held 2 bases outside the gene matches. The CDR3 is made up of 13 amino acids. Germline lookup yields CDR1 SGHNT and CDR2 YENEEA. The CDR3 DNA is TGTGCCAGCAGCTCAGACAGGGGCACTGAAGCTTTCTTT. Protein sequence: CASSSDRGTEAFF.

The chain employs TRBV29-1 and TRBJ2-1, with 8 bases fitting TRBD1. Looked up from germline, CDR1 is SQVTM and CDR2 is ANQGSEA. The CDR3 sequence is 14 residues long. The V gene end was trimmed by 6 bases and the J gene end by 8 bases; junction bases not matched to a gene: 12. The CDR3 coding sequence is TGCAGCGTGGGAGGAAGGACAGGGTCCCATGAGCAGTTCTTC. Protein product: CSVGGRTGSHEQFF.

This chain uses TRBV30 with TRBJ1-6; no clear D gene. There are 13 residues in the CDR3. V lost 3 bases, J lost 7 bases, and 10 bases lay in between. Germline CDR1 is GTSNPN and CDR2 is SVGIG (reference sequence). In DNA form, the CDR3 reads TGTGCCTGGAGGAACAACAACAATTCACCCCTCCACTTT. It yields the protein CAWRNNNNSPLHF.

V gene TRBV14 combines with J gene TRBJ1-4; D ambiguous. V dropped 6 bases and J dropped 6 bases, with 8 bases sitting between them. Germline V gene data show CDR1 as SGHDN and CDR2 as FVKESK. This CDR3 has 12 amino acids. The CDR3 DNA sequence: TGTGCCAGCAGTAGGAGGGATGAAAAACTGTTTTTT. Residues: CASSRRDEKLFF.